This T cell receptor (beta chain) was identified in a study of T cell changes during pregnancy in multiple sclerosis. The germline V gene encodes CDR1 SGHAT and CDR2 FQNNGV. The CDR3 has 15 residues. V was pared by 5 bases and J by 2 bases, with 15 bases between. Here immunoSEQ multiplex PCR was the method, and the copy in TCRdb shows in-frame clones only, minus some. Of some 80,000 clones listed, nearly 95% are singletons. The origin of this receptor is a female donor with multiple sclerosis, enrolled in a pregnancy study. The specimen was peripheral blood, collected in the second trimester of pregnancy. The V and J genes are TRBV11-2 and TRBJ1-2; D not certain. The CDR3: CASSPGRPGNYGYTF. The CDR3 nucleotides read TGTGCCAGCAGCCCCGGGCGTCCGGGGAACTATGGCTACACCTTC.